These T cell receptor beta chains were read from a single sample in a study of T cells after yellow fever vaccination. TCRdb ran MiXCR on the 5' RACE reads and lists one entry per CDR3 protein. Found here are about 240,000 distinct CDR3 sequences, 6.9% of them singletons; the top ten hold approximately 0.85%. The sequencing used CD4+ T cells sorted from PBMCs, collected 15 days after the yellow fever booster vaccination. These receptors originate from a man aged 25 to 40 who received the YFV17D yellow fever vaccine. Both conserved end residues are part of each CDR3. A D gene is named only where the DNA matches it firmly. The size of a clone is reported for some rows only, either as once, few or many, or as a class for expanded clones.

CDR3aa	CDR3nt	v_gene	j_gene	abundance	d_gene
CASTSPGGEQETQYF	TGTGCCAGCACCAGCCCGGGAGGGGAGCAAGAGACCCAGTACTTC	TRBV7-2	TRBJ2-5	-	TRBD2
CASSPTGLLNTEAFF	TGTGCCAGCAGCCCGACAGGGCTGCTGAACACTGAAGCTTTCTTT	TRBV7-8	TRBJ1-1	many	TRBD1
CASSSSRRLATYEQYF	TGTGCCAGCAGCTCCAGTAGAAGACTAGCGACCTACGAGCAGTACTTC	TRBV7-8	TRBJ2-7	few	TRBD2
CASSVGSGVEQFF	TGTGCCAGCAGCGTAGGGTCCGGGGTTGAGCAGTTCTTC	TRBV9	TRBJ2-1	-	-
CASSQDSSNQPQHF	TGTGCCAGCAGCCAAGACAGTTCCAATCAGCCCCAGCATTTT	TRBV3-1	TRBJ1-5	many	-
CSVASGEGGYTF	TGCAGCGTTGCGAGCGGAGAGGGTGGCTACACCTTC	TRBV29-1	TRBJ1-2	-	-
CASSSPRTSGNRETQYF	TGTGCCAGCAGCTCACCCCGGACTAGCGGGAATCGAGAGACCCAGTACTTC	TRBV7-2	TRBJ2-5	many	TRBD2
CASSLVSGRIQGTDTQYF	TGTGCCAGCAGTTTAGTTAGCGGGAGAATCCAGGGCACAGATACGCAGTATTTT	TRBV28	TRBJ2-3	few	TRBD2
CASSPSFGGRGYTF	TGTGCCAGCAGCCCCTCATTTGGAGGCCGGGGCTACACCTTC	TRBV7-9	TRBJ1-2	-	-
CASSWDWSSGNTIYF	TGCGCCAGCAGCTGGGACTGGAGCTCTGGAAACACCATATATTTT	TRBV5-1	TRBJ1-3	-	-
CASSIWGSSYEQYF	TGTGCCAGTAGTATATGGGGCAGCTCCTACGAGCAGTACTTC	TRBV19	TRBJ2-7	-	-
CASSEDPGREQFF	TGTGCCAGCAGCGAAGATCCTGGGCGGGAGCAGTTCTTC	TRBV2	TRBJ2-1	-	-
CSAREDRGMNNEQFF	TGCAGTGCTAGGGAGGACAGGGGGATGAACAATGAGCAGTTCTTC	TRBV20-1	TRBJ2-1	-	TRBD1
CSASGDRGVFGYTF	TGCAGTGCTAGTGGGGACAGGGGTGTCTTTGGCTACACCTTC	TRBV20-1	TRBJ1-2	-	TRBD1
CSARGTGGSRTDTQYF	TGCAGTGCTAGAGGGACGGGCGGGTCCCGCACAGATACGCAGTATTTT	TRBV20-1	TRBJ2-3	-	-
CSVVHETQYF	TGCAGCGTTGTCCACGAGACCCAGTACTTC	TRBV29-1	TRBJ2-5	many	-
CASRQTNTEAFF	TGCGCCAGCAGACAGACGAACACTGAAGCTTTCTTT	TRBV5-1	TRBJ1-1	many	-
CASRRTSGSVLEQYF	TGTGCCAGCCGAAGAACTAGCGGGAGCGTTCTGGAGCAGTACTTC	TRBV7-2	TRBJ2-7	-	TRBD2
CASSWDRTRNIQYF	TGTGCCAGCAGCTGGGACAGGACCCGTAACATTCAGTACTTC	TRBV7-9	TRBJ2-4	many	TRBD1
CASMQGRAKYF	TGTGCCAGCATGCAAGGGAGGGCCAAGTACTTC	TRBV6-2/TRBV6-3	TRBJ2-4	few	TRBD2
CATSRQGTDTQYF	TGTGCCACCTCCAGACAGGGCACAGATACGCAGTATTTT	TRBV24-1	TRBJ2-3	-	-
CSALTGIHSGANVLTF	TGCAGTGCCTTGACAGGAATCCACTCTGGGGCCAACGTCCTGACTTTC	TRBV20-1	TRBJ2-6	few	-
CASSGDADTQYF	TGCGCCAGCAGCGGGGACGCAGATACGCAGTATTTT	TRBV5-1	TRBJ2-3	-	-
CASSSRLAADYEQYF	TGTGCCAGCAGCTCCCGACTAGCGGCGGACTACGAGCAGTACTTC	TRBV7-2	TRBJ2-7	-	TRBD2
CASSLGQSNPLGEQYF	TGCGCCAGCAGCCTGGGACAGTCCAACCCGCTCGGCGAGCAGTACTTC	TRBV4-3	TRBJ2-7	few	TRBD1
CASTPTGNTGELFF	TGTGCCAGCACCCCCACAGGGAACACCGGGGAGCTGTTTTTT	TRBV6-5	TRBJ2-2	few	-
CASSTGTGYSGANVLTF	TGTGCCAGCAGCACCGGTACAGGATACTCTGGGGCCAACGTCCTGACTTTC	TRBV7-9	TRBJ2-6	-	-
CATRTLDF	TGTGCCACCAGGACGTTGGACTTC	TRBV6-5	TRBJ2-5	-	-
CAISEGYEQYF	TGTGCCATCAGTGAAGGTTACGAGCAGTACTTC	TRBV10-3	TRBJ2-7	many	-
CSANIVASAGGWETQYF	TGCAGTGCAAATATTGTAGCGTCTGCGGGAGGTTGGGAGACCCAGTACTTC	TRBV20-1	TRBJ2-5	few	TRBD2
CASSQGQGNVNEQFF	TGTGCCAGCAGCCAGGGACAGGGCAACGTCAATGAGCAGTTCTTC	TRBV4-2	TRBJ2-1	many	TRBD1
CASNPVRRSGGELFF	TGTGCCAGCAACCCCGTGCGGAGGAGTGGCGGGGAGCTGTTTTTT	TRBV11-2	TRBJ2-2	-	-
CASSLVLGGSSYEQYF	TGTGCCAGCAGCTTAGTCTTAGGGGGAAGCTCCTACGAGCAGTACTTC	TRBV7-8	TRBJ2-7	-	-
CASSPGTGVYNEQFF	TGTGCCAGCTCCCCCGGGACAGGGGTCTACAATGAGCAGTTCTTC	TRBV18	TRBJ2-1	few	TRBD1
CASSSPPASYEQYF	TGTGCCAGCAGTTCGCCCCCCGCCTCCTACGAGCAGTACTTC	TRBV12-3/TRBV12-4	TRBJ2-7	-	-
CASSFISVGTGELFF	TGTGCCAGCAGCTTTATAAGCGTGGGGACCGGGGAGCTGTTTTTT	TRBV5-8	TRBJ2-2	-	-
CSARGGSASSYNEQFF	TGCAGTGCTAGGGGGGGGAGCGCGAGCTCCTACAATGAGCAGTTCTTC	TRBV20-1	TRBJ2-1	-	TRBD2
CSARNPGQDNYGYTF	TGCAGTGCTAGAAACCCGGGACAGGATAACTATGGCTACACCTTC	TRBV20-1	TRBJ1-2	many	TRBD1
CASGLRQGARTGELFF	TGTGCTAGTGGTTTGAGACAGGGGGCGCGAACCGGGGAGCTGTTTTTT	TRBV12-5	TRBJ2-2	many	TRBD1
CASSYSGSGRDNEQFF	TGTGCCAGCAGTTACTCGGGTAGCGGGAGAGACAATGAGCAGTTCTTC	TRBV6-5	TRBJ2-1	-	TRBD2
CCARAAGTGNRRPQHF	TGCTGTGCTAGAGCCGCCGGGACAGGGAATAGGAGGCCCCAGCATTTT	TRBV20-1	TRBJ1-5	once	TRBD1
CASSLSTGFTDTQYF	TGTGCCAGCAGCTTGAGTACGGGATTCACAGATACGCAGTATTTT	TRBV7-2	TRBJ2-3	-	-
CASSYLQEAAFF	TGTGCCAGCAGTTACTTACAGGAGGCCGCTTTCTTT	TRBV6-6	TRBJ1-1	many	-